Listed below are T cell receptor beta chains from one sample, sequenced in a study of monozygotic twins with inflammatory bowel disease. TCRdb re-called the 5' RACE reads and shows each CDR3 protein once, DNA omitted. The sample's table shows about 300,000 distinct CDR3 sequences. The sequenced material came from blood. All receptors derive from a human donor with ulcerative colitis or Crohn's disease, or a healthy co-twin of an affected twin (not recorded which). CDR3s include the opening cysteine and the closing phenylalanine or tryptophan.

j_call	v_call	cdr3_aa
TRBJ1-2	TRBV29-1	CSEGTGGGYTF
TRBJ2-1	TRBV5-1	CASSLNGRTVGDEQFF
TRBJ1-5	TRBV5-6	CASSSGPGPRTQPQHF
TRBJ1-2	TRBV30	CAWKESGTNYGYTF
TRBJ2-1	TRBV3-1	CASSQEQGARGEQFF
TRBJ1-1	TRBV5-1	CASSLDGATGDEAFF
TRBJ1-6	TRBV18	CASSPGTSSPLHF
TRBJ2-7	TRBV10-3	CAMAGTSLPYEQYF
TRBJ1-5	TRBV27	CASSHGVTQPQHF
TRBJ2-6	TRBV12-3/TRBV12-4	CASTLSGANVLTF
TRBJ2-3	TRBV7-2	CASSLTSQGRSTDTQYF
TRBJ1-1	TRBV5-1	CASSLEFGVNSEAFF
TRBJ2-2	TRBV5-1	CASHTGTGSAGELFF
TRBJ2-7	TRBV20-1	CSAPFMTSGRAYEQYF
TRBJ2-5	TRBV5-1	CASSLGGSATQYF
TRBJ2-5	TRBV12-3/TRBV12-4	CASRISGREETQYF
TRBJ2-1	TRBV20-1	CSARDRWGGRYNEQFF
TRBJ2-4	TRBV11-2	CASSSRGSRLWLAKNMQYF
TRBJ1-1	TRBV18	CASSPSPASNTEAFF
TRBJ2-1	TRBV29-1	CSVDYVGRTGRSYNEQFF
TRBJ1-5	TRBV20-1	CSAPTQQGQGNQPQHF
TRBJ2-1	TRBV7-2	CASSLGVGSGGPSFF
TRBJ2-3	TRBV30	CAWSVLLDTQYF
TRBJ2-1	TRBV19	CASSTSTANEQFF
TRBJ2-5	TRBV15	CATLAGGEETQYF
TRBJ1-6	TRBV7-9	CASSTDSSNSPLHF
TRBJ2-7	TRBV5-5	CASSFQTASSYEQYF
TRBJ1-2	TRBV20-1	CSAKTGGRPGYTF
TRBJ2-1	TRBV30	CACTRDRATNEQFF
TRBJ2-2	TRBV12-3/TRBV12-4	CASSSYGREENTGELFF
TRBJ2-1	TRBV20-1	CSARDPLAGRYNDQFF
TRBJ1-1	TRBV7-2	CASSLGGGTVEAFF
TRBJ2-7	TRBV29-1	CSVGPRGGDEQYF
TRBJ2-7	TRBV28	CASGPGNYGAYEQYF
TRBJ2-1	TRBV12-3/TRBV12-4	CASGVEGYNEQFF
TRBJ2-1	TRBV4-3	CASSQGGLAGEQFF
TRBJ2-2	TRBV5-1	CASSPWTSGAGELFF
TRBJ1-2	TRBV10-2	CASRGTFGYTF
TRBJ1-1	TRBV5-4	CASSSPGTTEAFF
TRBJ2-3	TRBV7-2	CASSSTGRGTDTQYF
TRBJ1-1	TRBV2	CASSEWVTEAFF
TRBJ2-7	TRBV2	CASRVQGLTYEQYF
TRBJ2-1	TRBV7-4	CASSLGPRMGNEQFF
TRBJ2-1	TRBV12-3/TRBV12-4	CASTGGEYNEQFF
TRBJ2-1	TRBV28	CASRRGGVHNEQFF
TRBJ2-3	TRBV2	CASITEVGTQYF
TRBJ2-2	TRBV7-9	CASSSVWITGELFF
TRBJ2-4	TRBV5-1	CASSPGGVAENIQYF
TRBJ2-1	TRBV14	CASSQALNRYNEQFF
TRBJ2-3	TRBV4-3	CASSPTRGLDAQYF
TRBJ1-5	TRBV12-3/TRBV12-4	CASSTEGGWRQPQHF
TRBJ2-3	TRBV10-3	CAISELGTGTDTQYF